Each of the 20 T cell receptor beta chains below was sequenced from the same sample in a study of blood T cell repertoires in COVID-19. Assay: immunoSEQ multiplex PCR; the TCRdb copy retains only in-frame clones and omits some. The top ten hold roughly 6.1% of the sample, which has approximately 140,000 clones, around 86% seen once. The sequenced material came from peripheral blood. The origin of the receptors is an older man with acute or convalescent COVID-19.

For the CDR3, the DNA is TGTGCCAGTAGTGGAGGGACAGTAGCTAACTATGGCTACACCTTC. Its translation: CASSGGTVANYGYTF. The chain recombines TRBV19 with TRBJ1-2, with 7 bases matching TRBD1. The ends lost 5 bases at V and 0 bases at J; junction bases unmatched: 6. The CDR3 spans 15 residues. From germline, CDR1 is LNHDA and CDR2 SQIVND (reference sequence).

In its sample, this clone was seen a few times. The rearrangement uses TRBV28 and TRBJ1-1; D gene ambiguous. Germline CDR1 reads MDHEN; CDR2 reads SYDVKM. Between the trimmed V and J ends, which lost 7 bases and 1 base, there was a span of 4 bases. This CDR3 region has 11 residues. The CDR3 sequence is CASNRNTEAFF. The CDR3 region has the DNA TGTGCCAGCAACAGGAACACTGAAGCTTTCTTT.

The chain recombines TRBV19 with TRBJ2-6; D not resolved. The CDR3 totals 16 residues. The V end lost 3 bases, the J end lost 0 bases, and 9 bases lay between the germline ends. Germline-derived CDR1 and CDR2 are LNHDA and SQIVND (reference sequence). This chain's CDR3 is CASSITSVSGANVLTF. CDR3 in DNA: TGTGCCAGTAGTATTACGAGCGTCTCTGGGGCCAACGTCCTGACTTTC.

Details on this clone: Other nucleotide sequences in the sample specify the same CDR3. J is TRBJ1-5 and V is TRBV19; possible D gene TRBD1, 6 bases. In germline, CDR1 is LNHDA, CDR2 SQIVND (reference sequence). The CDR3 has 13 residues. V was clipped by 9 bases and J by 5 bases, with 14 bases between them. The CDR3 protein is CASRRTAHQPQHF. As DNA, the CDR3 is TGTGCCAGCAGAAGGACAGCCCATCAGCCCCAGCATTTT.

The gene calls are TRBV10-3 and TRBJ1-2; perhaps TRBD1 as D (5 bases). Germline CDR1 is ENHRY and CDR2 is SYGVKD. The CDR3 loop spans 14 amino acids. V lost 3 bases and J lost 0, with 8 bases in between. The DNA of the CDR3 is TGTGCCATCAGTGATATGACAGCTAACTATGGCTACACCTTC. Translating it yields CAISDMTANYGYTF.

The rearrangement links TRBV19 to TRBJ1-6; D unclear. Trimming took off 7 bases at V and 12 bases at J, with 16 bases between the two ends. Germline V gives CDR1 LNHDA, CDR2 SQIVND (reference sequence). CDR3 size: 13 residues. The CDR3 DNA reads as TGTGCCAGTACCACATATGTCGGGAGACCCCTCCACTTT. It encodes CASTTYVGRPLHF.

The V and J genes are TRBV30 and TRBJ2-2; tentatively, D is TRBD2 (5 bases). The CDR3 is 14 amino acids. Germline values: CDR1 GTSNPN, CDR2 SVGIG (reference sequence). V lost 4 bases and J lost 4, with 13 bases in between. Here the CDR3 reads CAWKSLARTGELFF. DNA for the CDR3: TGTGCCTGGAAAAGTCTAGCTCGCACCGGGGAGCTGTTTTTT.

Here the CDR3 DNA reads TGTGCCAGCAGCCACACCGGGACAGGGAACCACGAGCAGTACTTC. Amino acid sequence: CASSHTGTGNHEQYF. The chain has TRBV3-1 (or the pseudogene TRBV3-2) and TRBJ2-7, with 9 nucleotides matching TRBD1. Germline CDR1 and CDR2: LGHDT and YNNKEL (reference sequence). The CDR3 is 15 residues long. Trimming took 3 bases from V and 5 from J; bases not matched to a gene: 8.

This clone was picked up many times. The chain employs TRBV9 and TRBJ2-7; 9 bases map to TRBD2. V shed 0 bases and J 5 bases; nucleotides not matched to a gene: 9. CDR3 size: 16 residues. The germline CDR1 and CDR2 sequences are SGDLS and YYNGEE. CDR3 DNA: TGTGCCAGCAGCGTAGGTGGCGGGAGGGCCGGCAACGAGCAGTACTTC. It translates to CASSVGGGRAGNEQYF.

This clone was observed a few times. This chain links TRBV7-8 with TRBJ2-5; 7 positions match TRBD2. The CDR3 spans 14 residues. CDR1 is SGHVS and CDR2 is FQNEAQ in the germline V gene. V lost 5 bases to trimming and J lost 5 bases; unmatched junction nucleotides: 8. The CDR3 nucleotides are TGTGCCAGCAGCGCACCGGGAGGATGGGAGACCCAGTACTTC. It yields the protein CASSAPGGWETQYF. The variable domain in full, completed from reference TRBV7-8 and TRBJ2-5, reads GAGVSQSPRYKVAKRGQDVALRCDPISGHVSLFWYQQALGQGPEFLTYFQNEAQLDKSGLPSDRFFAERPEGSVSTLKIQRTQQEDSAVYLCASSAPGGWETQYFGPGTRLLVL.

This chain uses TRBV14 with TRBJ2-1; possibly TRBD1 for D (5 bases). From germline, CDR1 is SGHDN and CDR2 FVKESK. The CDR3 covers 16 residues. V was shortened by 4 bases and J by 4 bases, with 17 bases between the two germline ends. As DNA, the CDR3 is TGTGCCAGCAGCCCGCAAGGGGCAGGGCTGTACAATGAGCAGTTCTTC. Residues: CASSPQGAGLYNEQFF.

This chain joins TRBV7-9 and TRBJ2-1; the match to TRBD1 covers 7 bases. This CDR3 region has 17 residues. Germline CDR1 and CDR2: SEHNR and FQNEAQ (reference sequence). Unmatched junction bases numbered 6, after V lost 1 base and J lost 0 bases. CDR3 protein: CASSLDDRALSYNEQFF. DNA of the CDR3: TGTGCCAGCAGCTTAGACGACAGGGCCCTCTCCTACAATGAGCAGTTCTTC.

The J gene is TRBJ2-2, the V gene TRBV11-2; D may be TRBD2 (6 bases). Deletions cut 6 bases from V and 6 bases from J, with 11 bases between. There are 13 residues in the CDR3. CDR1 is SGHAT, CDR2 FQNNGV, per germline. The CDR3: CASREAGPGELFF. The CDR3 DNA reads TGTGCCAGCAGGGAGGCGGGGCCCGGGGAGCTGTTTTTT.

This rearrangement joins TRBV6-5 to TRBJ1-2; 8 bases fit TRBD1. V trimming: 4 bases; J trimming: 3 bases; junction bases outside the gene matches: 4. CDR3 size: 14 residues. Germline V lookup: CDR1 MNHEY, CDR2 SVGAGI. The CDR3 region has the DNA TGTGCCAGCAGTTCCGGGACAGGTTACTATGGCTACACCTTC. Encoded protein: CASSSGTGYYGYTF.

The rearrangement joins TRBV10-3 to TRBJ1-2; no definite D call. The V gene lost 0 bases and the J gene lost 2 bases, with 7 bases spanning the gap. From germline, CDR1 is ENHRY and CDR2 SYGVKD. There are 14 residues in the CDR3. The CDR3 reads CAISESPENYGYTF. In DNA form, the CDR3 reads TGTGCCATCAGTGAGTCGCCGGAGAACTATGGCTACACCTTC.

The chain couples TRBV19 to TRBJ2-5, with 9 nucleotides matching TRBD1. Germline CDR1 and CDR2: LNHDA and SQIVND (reference sequence). The CDR3 totals 19 residues. With V trimmed by 0 bases and J by 7 bases, 18 bases remained unmatched. In DNA form, the CDR3 reads TGTGCCAGTAGTATAGAGGCGGGACAGGGAACCTTTCGGGTCGGGACCCAGTACTTC. Residues: CASSIEAGQGTFRVGTQYF.

This CDR3 reads CASSLYQAGYTF. The DNA of the CDR3 is TGTGCCAGCAGTTTATATCAGGCTGGCTACACCTTC. This chain connects TRBV28 to TRBJ1-2; D gene ambiguous. This CDR3 comprises 12 residues. V was trimmed by 1 base and J by 7 bases, leaving 7 bases between them. Germline assignment: CDR1 MDHEN and CDR2 SYDVKM.

This clone was counted a few times. The V call is TRBV18, the J call TRBJ1-3; TRBD1 matches 9 bases. Germline V gene data show CDR1 as KGHSH and CDR2 as LQKENI. The CDR3 length is 16 residues. V shed 5 bases and J 0 bases; nucleotides not matched to a gene: 5. The DNA for the CDR3 is TGTGCCAGCTCAAGAGTGACAGGGGGCTCTGGAAACACCATATATTTT. Its protein is CASSRVTGGSGNTIYF.

The chain is built from TRBV6-5 and TRBJ2-1; 7 bases are a match to TRBD2. This CDR3 region has 15 residues. After removal of 5 bases from V and 6 bases from J, the junction contained 10 bases not matched to a gene. The germline gives CDR1 MNHEY, CDR2 SVGAGI. Here the CDR3 DNA reads TGTGCCAGCAGTAACCTCGCTTGGACTAGCAATGAGCAGTTCTTC. It specifies CASSNLAWTSNEQFF.

The rearrangement uses TRBV18 and TRBJ1-6; tentatively, D is TRBD1 (5 bases). The germline CDR1 and CDR2 sequences are KGHSH and LQKENI. V shed 3 bases and J shed 8 bases, with 8 bases lying between them. The CDR3 contains 13 residues. The CDR3 loop reads CASSPTEDSPLHF. CDR3 nucleotides: TGTGCCAGCTCACCGACAGAAGATTCACCCCTCCACTTT. Full variable domain (rest looked up from reference TRBV18 and TRBJ1-6): NAGVMQNPRHLVRRRGQEARLRCSPMKGHSHVYWYRQLPEEGLKFMVYLQKENIIDESGMPKERFSAEFPKEGPSILRIQQVVRGDSAAYFCASSPTEDSPLHFGNGTRLTVT.